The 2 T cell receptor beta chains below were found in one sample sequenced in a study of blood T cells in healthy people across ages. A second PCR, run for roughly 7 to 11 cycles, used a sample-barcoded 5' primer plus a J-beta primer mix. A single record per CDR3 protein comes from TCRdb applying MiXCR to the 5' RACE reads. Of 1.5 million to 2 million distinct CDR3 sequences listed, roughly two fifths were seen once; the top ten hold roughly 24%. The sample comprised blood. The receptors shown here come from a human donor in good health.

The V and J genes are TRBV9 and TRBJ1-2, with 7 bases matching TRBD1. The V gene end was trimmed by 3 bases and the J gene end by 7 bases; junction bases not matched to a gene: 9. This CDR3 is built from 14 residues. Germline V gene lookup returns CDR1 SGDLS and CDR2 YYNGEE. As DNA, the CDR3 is TGTGCCAGCAGCGCAGAAGACAGGGATCGTGGCTACACCTTC. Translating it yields CASSAEDRDRGYTF.

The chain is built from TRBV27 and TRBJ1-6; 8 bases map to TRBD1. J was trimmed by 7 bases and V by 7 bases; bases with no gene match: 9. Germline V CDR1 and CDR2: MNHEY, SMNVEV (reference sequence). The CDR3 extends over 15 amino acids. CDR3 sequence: CASTARTGPNSPLHF. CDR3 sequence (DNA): TGTGCCAGCACCGCTAGGACAGGGCCAAATTCACCCCTCCACTTT.